Listed below are T cell receptor beta chains from one sample, sequenced in a study of post-analysis software for immune sequencing data. TCRdb re-derived calls from the PCR reads in MiXCR, one entry per CDR3 protein. The sample lists hundreds of thousands of distinct CDR3 sequences; roughly 46% were seen once. Sequenced: blood. The receptor source for this set is a girl aged 10 to 17 with multiple sclerosis. Each CDR3 is given with its conserved first and last residue. The D gene is left open where the match is weak. Expanded clones are given a class, and other clones once, few, many or no size at all.

j_call	clone_size	v_call	d_call	cdr3_aa	cdr3_nt
TRBJ2-1	NA	TRBV2	TRBD1	CASSLGQGDSYNEQFF	TGTGCCAGCAGTTTGGGACAGGGGGACTCCTACAATGAGCAGTTCTTC
TRBJ1-2	few	TRBV12-3/TRBV12-4	TRBD1	CASRQTGGAGGYTF	TGTGCCAGCAGACAAACAGGGGGCGCGGGCGGCTACACCTTC
TRBJ2-5	NA	TRBV20-1	NA	CSARLATRRRETQYF	TGCAGTGCTAGACTAGCGACCCGCAGGCGGGAGACCCAGTACTTC
TRBJ2-7	NA	TRBV10-3	NA	CAIGGTAYEQYF	TGTGCCATCGGCGGGACCGCCTACGAGCAGTACTTC
TRBJ2-7	NA	TRBV11-2	NA	CASSLVTPSSYEQYF	TGTGCCAGCAGCTTAGTGACACCTAGCTCCTACGAGCAGTACTTC
TRBJ2-4	NA	TRBV7-7	NA	CASSLVGDNKNIQYF	TGTGCTAGCAGCTTGGTAGGGGACAACAAAAACATTCAGTACTTC
TRBJ1-1	few	TRBV27	NA	CASRRGTEAFF	TGTGCCAGCAGACGGGGAACTGAAGCTTTCTTT
TRBJ2-5	few	TRBV5-1	TRBD2	CASRRVAGEQETQYF	TGCGCCAGCAGGAGGGTAGCGGGAGAACAAGAGACCCAGTACTTC
TRBJ2-1	NA	TRBV9	NA	CASSISRRGSYNEQFF	TGTGCCAGCAGCATCTCCCGGAGGGGCTCCTACAATGAGCAGTTCTTC
TRBJ2-3	NA	TRBV27	TRBD2	CASVGLAGTDTQYF	TGTGCCAGCGTTGGACTAGCGGGCACAGATACGCAGTATTTT
TRBJ2-1	NA	TRBV20-1	NA	CSARGAVPSSYNEQFF	TGCAGTGCTAGAGGTGCGGTCCCAAGCTCCTACAATGAGCAGTTCTTC
TRBJ2-3	once	TRBV11-2	TRBD2	CASSLLAASGARRAQYF	TGTGCCAGCAGCTTACTGGCGGCTAGCGGGGCCCGGCGGGCGCAGTATTTT
TRBJ1-1	NA	TRBV28	NA	CASSLLGLTNFTEAFF	TGTGCCAGCAGTTTATTAGGCCTAACCAATTTCACTGAAGCTTTCTTT
TRBJ1-2	NA	TRBV14	NA	CASRRGQGEGYTF	TGTGCCAGCAGGCGCGGTCAGGGTGAAGGCTACACCTTC
TRBJ2-7	NA	TRBV20-1	NA	CSARRGSTYEQYF	TGCAGTGCTAGACGGGGATCTACCTACGAGCAGTACTTC
TRBJ1-1	NA	TRBV6-5	NA	CASSYSTGYEAFF	TGTGCCAGCAGTTATTCGACGGGGTATGAAGCTTTCTTT
TRBJ2-5	NA	TRBV24-1	TRBD2	CATSDLRTAGVGQETQYF	TGTGCCACCAGTGATTTGCGGACTGCGGGGGTCGGGCAAGAGACCCAGTACTTC
TRBJ1-2	NA	TRBV5-6	NA	CASSLAQSNYGYTF	TGTGCCAGCAGCTTGGCGCAGTCTAACTATGGCTACACCTTC
TRBJ2-5	NA	TRBV2	TRBD1	CASSEVLTGTGDETQYF	TGTGCCAGCAGTGAGGTGCTAACCGGGACAGGGGACGAGACCCAGTACTTC
TRBJ1-5	NA	TRBV27	TRBD1	CASSLGTGGSQPQHF	TGTGCCAGCAGTTTAGGGACAGGGGGCAGTCAGCCCCAGCATTTT
TRBJ2-1	NA	TRBV20-1	TRBD2	CSARSAGGVYNEQFF	TGCAGTGCTAGATCGGCGGGAGGCGTCTACAATGAGCAGTTCTTC
TRBJ1-1	once	TRBV6-6	NA	CASREGRITEAFF	TGTGCCAGCAGGGAGGGGCGTATCACTGAAGCTTTCTTT
TRBJ2-5	few	TRBV13	NA	CASSLGQAAETQYF	TGTGCCAGCAGCTTAGGTCAGGCGGCCGAGACCCAGTACTTC